This TCR beta chain was identified in a study of T cell responses to AZD1222 COVID-19 vaccine (dated by TCRdb to 2020 to 2022). With regard to the full study: TCR sequencing covered some 240 trial participants: nearly 210 given two doses of AZD1222 and 26 given two doses of MenACWY control vaccine. Trial participants were enrolled by age into 18-55, 56-69 and 70-plus year subgroups, with approximately 150, 30 and 60 TCR-sequenced participants respectively. Overall results and qualifications from the work: The whole spike protein was spanned by vaccine-associated CD4 TCRs, and dominant responses were seen in regions 160-218 and 743-854. Most participants were white British and females outnumbered males, and the authors suggested that clonal diversity may have been underestimated. In the small 56-69-year group, the increase in depth fell short of significance, most likely because of low power. Because no day 14 peak-response samples were available, repertoires were characterized only after the peak T cell response. After two AZD1222 doses, both the breadth and the depth of spike-specific TCRs were significantly higher than at day 0 and than in MenACWY recipients. Conclusions about previously exposed vaccinees were limited because only 6 or 7 AZD1222 recipients were SARS-CoV-2 seropositive at baseline. Epitopes outside the regions mutated in the B.1.351 and B.1.1.7 variants were reportedly recognized by nearly half of the unique spike-specific TCRs.

This specimen's time point label, interpreted: about 28 days (+/-7) after the second vaccine dose. AZD1222 recipients given second doses at about 4 weeks or at about 12 weeks were pooled, since spike-specific TCR depth and breadth were not found to differ between the two schedules. The vaccinee samples were drawn from two UK trials, COV001 and COV002, one of which was a single-blind randomized controlled phase 2/3 trial testing AZD1222 (ChAdOx1 nCoV-19) in healthy adults. Trial participant PBMC samples were collected at day 0 and day 28 after the second dose for TCRbeta chain sequencing. Counted from cysteine to phenylalanine, this CDR3 has 12 amino acids. Of the read, only the CDR3 DNA is kept; its 36 bases are in frame from base 1. Sequences PRHDT (CDR1) and FYEKMQ (CDR2) are obtained from the germline V gene (reference sequence). At the junction V is shortened by 2 bases and J by 3 bases, with 5 bases in between.

Of note for this clone: No antigen is known for it. No base qualities exist here, and no much larger clone lies one base off it.

The CDR3 regions of human TCRbeta chains were analyzed by immunosequencing. The original pipeline was this. TCRs in the repertoires were compared against a reference library of SARS-CoV-2-specific TCRs that had been generated with the MIRA antigen-specificity platform. Breadth was defined as the fraction of unique TCRs that were SARS-CoV-2-associated, and depth was defined as the fraction of total T cells that were SARS-CoV-2-associated. Using the MIRA data, every spike-specific TCR was mapped to the spike region that the TCR reacted to and assigned to either a CD4 or a CD8 class. Log10-transformed breadth and depth values were compared by one-way ANOVA with Sidak's multiple comparisons tests. The source is immuneACCESS, and TCRdb retained only in-frame sequences with V and J called. Part of the clones is not carried over; for the studies checked, unresolved V genes explain less than half of this, and the remainder is unexplained. The V and J calls and clone size come from that table; D and trimming were worked out from the DNA. The sample table lists 100,000 to 150,000 clones, around 89% of them with a count of one. The ten largest clones capture less than 8.5% of the sample.

The source material was peripheral blood, sampled 28 days after the second AZD1222 dose. The sequence was collected from an adult who received the AZD1222 COVID-19 vaccine. The V gene is TRBV13 and the J gene is TRBJ2-7, with the D gene not clear enough to name. The DNA sequence is TGTGCCAGCAGCTTATTGGGCTACGAGCAGTACTTC. Its translation reads: CASSLLGYEQYF.